Below are 15 T cell receptor beta chains sequenced from a single sample in a study of CD8+ T cells in alopecia areata (dated by TCRdb to the late 2010s). The label giving this sample's time point can be read as: around 22 weeks on oral tofacitinib. The treatment or condition label for this specimen denotes: oral pan-JAK inhibitor, 5-10 mg twice daily. The library was obtained by the immunoSEQ multiplex PCR assay. For TCR sequencing, RNA was extracted from every sample and reverse transcribed into cDNA to serve as template. Held by TCRdb, this immuneACCESS table contains in-frame sequences only and omits some clones. Under half of the omission traces to an unresolved V gene where checked; the cause of the rest is unknown. In this sample the table shows 180,000 or so clones, approximately 53% of which occur a single time. The top ten constitute less than 14% of the sample. This material consisted of CD8+ T cells sorted from blood, taken at week 24, from a patient treated with tofacitinib. The receptors here all came from a human donor with alopecia areata.

The rearrangement uses TRBV5-6 and TRBJ1-1; 7 bases align to TRBD1. CDR1 and CDR2 from the germline V gene are SGHDT and YYEEEE. CDR3 size: 14 residues. V dropped 5 bases and J dropped 1; count of bases not matched to a gene: 5. The CDR3 DNA reads TGTGCCAGCAGTCCGACAGGGAAGAACACTGAAGCTTTCTTT. It yields the protein CASSPTGKNTEAFF.

The gene calls are TRBV7-8 and TRBJ1-2; 10 nucleotides match TRBD1. The CDR3 is 17 amino acids. V dropped 1 base and J dropped 1; count of bases not matched to a gene: 6. Germline CDR1 is SGHVS and CDR2 is FQNEAQ. This CDR3 reads CASSLGTGGTLNYGYTF. CDR3 sequence (DNA): TGTGCCAGCAGCTTAGGGACAGGGGGGACACTTAACTATGGCTACACCTTC. Complete variable domain (other parts from reference TRBV7-8 and TRBJ1-2): GAGVSQSPRYKVAKRGQDVALRCDPISGHVSLFWYQQALGQGPEFLTYFQNEAQLDKSGLPSDRFFAERPEGSVSTLKIQRTQQEDSAVYLCASSLGTGGTLNYGYTFGSGTRLTVV.

The chain recombines TRBV7-6 with TRBJ2-7, with 10 bases identical to TRBD1. The V gene's germline CDR1 is SGHVS and CDR2 FNYEAQ. The junction had 4 bases not matched to a gene; V was cut back by 5 bases and J by 6 bases. The CDR3 totals 13 residues. Here the CDR3 reads CASSQGDRGEQYF. Here the CDR3 DNA reads TGTGCCAGCAGCCAGGGGGACAGGGGCGAGCAGTACTTC. Variable domain in full (rest from reference TRBV7-6 and TRBJ2-7): GAGVSQSPRYKVTKRGQDVALRCDPISGHVSLYWYRQALGQGPEFLTYFNYEAQQDKSGLPNDRFSAERPEGSISTLTIQRTEQRDSAMYRCASSQGDRGEQYFGPGTRLTVT.

V usage is TRBV5-1 and J usage is TRBJ1-1; D gene uncertain. The CDR3 is 14 amino acids. Trimming pared 0 bases from V and 5 bases from J, leaving 11 bases between. Germline CDR1 and CDR2: SGHRS and YFSETQ. CDR3 nucleotides: TGCGCCAGCAGCTTGGGCCAGGTTATAACTGAAGCTTTCTTT. Translation gives CASSLGQVITEAFF.

The chain couples TRBV9 to TRBJ1-4, with no clear D. The CDR3 has 14 amino acids. Trimming pared 7 bases from V and 5 bases from J, leaving 15 bases between. From germline, CDR1 is SGDLS and CDR2 YYNGEE. This CDR3 reads CASGHWQENEKLFF. CDR3 in DNA: TGTGCCAGCGGTCACTGGCAGGAGAATGAAAAACTGTTTTTT.

This rearrangement joins TRBV14 to TRBJ2-5, with D perhaps TRBD1 (6 bases). Trimming left V 4 bases short and J 1 base short, with 13 bases between. CDR3 length: 15 residues. Germline V CDR1 and CDR2: SGHDN, FVKESK. The CDR3 DNA sequence: TGTGCCAGCAGCCCCCGCGGCAGGGGCCAAGAGACCCAGTACTTC. Protein product: CASSPRGRGQETQYF.

V and J are TRBV29-1 and TRBJ2-1; no definite D call. V gave up 2 bases and J gave up 0 bases, with 8 bases separating them. The V gene's germline CDR1 is SQVTM and CDR2 ANQGSEA. CDR3 size: 14 residues. CDR3 bases: TGCAGCGTTGAATGGCAGAGCTCCTACAATGAGCAGTTCTTC. It is translated as CSVEWQSSYNEQFF.

The chain joins TRBV5-6 to TRBJ2-3, with D tentatively TRBD1 or TRBD2 (7 bases each). The CDR3 runs 14 residues. V shed 5 bases and J shed 1 base, with 11 bases lying between them. Germline values: CDR1 SGHDT, CDR2 YYEEEE. CDR3 sequence (DNA): TGTGCCAGCAGAAGCGGGACAGGCACAGATACGCAGTATTTT. This translates into CASRSGTGTDTQYF.

The chain combines TRBV7-9 with TRBJ2-7, with a weak D call TRBD1 (5 bases). The CDR3 runs to 15 residues. Germline V CDR1 and CDR2: SEHNR, FQNEAQ (reference sequence). V shed 5 bases and J shed 1 base, with 15 bases lying between them. In DNA, the CDR3 is TGTGCCAGCAGCCTCAGTAGGGGCTTATCCTACGAGCAGTACTTC. This translates into CASSLSRGLSYEQYF.

J is TRBJ1-4 and V is TRBV29-1; perhaps TRBD1 as D (6 bases). V dropped 1 base and J dropped 8 bases, with 14 bases sitting between them. This CDR3 contains 14 residues. In germline, CDR1 is SQVTM, CDR2 ANQGSEA. The CDR3 reads CSVEGVTGDEKLFF. In nucleotides, the CDR3 is TGCAGCGTTGAAGGCGTGACAGGCGACGAAAAACTGTTTTTT.

This clone was counted a few times. The gene calls are TRBV2 and TRBJ2-1, with 10 bases that match TRBD1. The V gene end was trimmed by 9 bases and the J gene end by 8 bases; junction bases not matched to a gene: 10. Germline V gives CDR1 SNHLY, CDR2 FYNNEI. The CDR3 spans 14 residues. In DNA, the CDR3 is TGTGCCAGTCTCCGGGACAGGGGCAACTATGAGCAGTTCTTC. Translation: CASLRDRGNYEQFF. Full variable domain (missing parts from reference TRBV2 and TRBJ2-1): EPEVTQTPSHQVTQMGQEVILRCVPISNHLYFYWYRQILGQKVEFLVSFYNNEISEKSEIFDDQFSVERPDGSNFTLKIRSTKLEDSAMYFCASLRDRGNYEQFFGPGTRLTVL.

This clone has just a few counts. The chain employs TRBV19 and TRBJ2-1; D gene ambiguous. CDR1 and CDR2 from the germline V gene are LNHDA and SQIVND (reference sequence). There are 14 residues in the CDR3. The V gene lost 5 bases and the J gene lost 3 bases, with 11 bases spanning the gap. In nucleotides, the CDR3 is TGTGCCAGTAGTTTAGGGTTAGACTACAATGAGCAGTTCTTC. This gives the protein CASSLGLDYNEQFF.

The chain couples TRBV2 to TRBJ2-5; D remains unclear. This CDR3 region has 15 residues. CDR1 and CDR2 (germline): SNHLY, FYNNEI. The V gene lost 5 bases and the J gene lost 1 base, with 14 bases spanning the gap. The CDR3 DNA follows: TGTGCCAGCAGTCTGACTTTGGGCAGCCAAGAGACCCAGTACTTC. Protein: CASSLTLGSQETQYF. Based on the CDR3 plus reference TRBV2 and TRBJ2-5, the full variable domain is EPEVTQTPSHQVTQMGQEVILRCVPISNHLYFYWYRQILGQKVEFLVSFYNNEISEKSEIFDDQFSVERPDGSNFTLKIRSTKLEDSAMYFCASSLTLGSQETQYFGPGTRLLVL.

The chain is built from TRBV4-1 and TRBJ1-1, with D hard to call. The CDR3 consists of 12 residues. Germline CDR1 and CDR2: MGHRA and YSYEKL. V was cut by 4 bases and J by 2 bases, with 5 bases left in between. The CDR3 loop reads CASSLGNTEAFF. The CDR3 DNA reads as TGCGCCAGCAGCCTTGGTAACACTGAAGCTTTCTTT.

About this clone: Since a much larger clone is just one base distant, this may be a read error. The chain joins TRBV2 to TRBJ2-6; D is perhaps TRBD1 (5 bases). V was shortened by 3 bases and J by 2 bases, with 5 bases between the two germline ends. This CDR3 spans 14 amino acids. Germline CDR1 reads SNHLY; CDR2 reads FYNNEI. The DNA of the CDR3 is TGTGCCAGCAGTGACAGGGCTGGGGCCAACGTCCTGACTTTC. It translates to CASSDRAGANVLTF.